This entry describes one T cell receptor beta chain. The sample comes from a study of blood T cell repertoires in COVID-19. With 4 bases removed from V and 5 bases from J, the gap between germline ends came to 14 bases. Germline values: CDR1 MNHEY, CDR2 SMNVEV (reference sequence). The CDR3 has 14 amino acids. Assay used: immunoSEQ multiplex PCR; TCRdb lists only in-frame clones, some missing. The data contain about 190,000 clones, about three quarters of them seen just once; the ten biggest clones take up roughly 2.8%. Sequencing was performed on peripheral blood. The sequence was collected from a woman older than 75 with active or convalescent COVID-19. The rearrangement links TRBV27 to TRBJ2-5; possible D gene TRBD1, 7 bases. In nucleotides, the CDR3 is TGTGCCAGCAGTTCGCAGGGGGGAAGGGAGACCCAGTACTTC. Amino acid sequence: CASSSQGGRETQYF.